This TCR beta chain came from a study of tissue T cells after allogeneic stem cell transplantation. The CDR3 covers 14 residues. The V gene's germline CDR1 is SNHLY and CDR2 FYNGKV (reference sequence). V was cut by 5 bases and J by 3 bases, with 11 bases left in between. Study-level results: Across patients, clones rarely overlapped, yet motif clusters were shared tissue-specifically. Only a limited share of tissue TCRs appeared in blood or spleen.

This clone was seen more than once but under ten times. The target antigen is unknown. The listed genes are named as in mouse. Read data end 1 residue before the CDR3 end; the end is taken from the germline J gene. Time point of the sample: mouse harvest day 14 after allogeneic transplant. The graft held 10^6 splenic CD5+ T cells and 10^7 T-cell-depleted bone marrow cells. Mice had MHC-mismatched B6 into BALB/c GVHD, sampled day 7 or 14. This table comes from immunoSEQ multiplex PCR, and its TCRdb copy is limited to in-frame clones, with some not included. This table has around 510 clones, 40% to 65% appearing once.

The specimen sequenced was blood. This receptor was obtained from a female BALB/c mouse given C57BL/6 T cells with graft-versus-host disease after an allogeneic hematopoietic cell transplant. The rearrangement uses TRBV3 and TRBJ1-5, with a tentative D call TRBD1 (5 bases). CDR3 DNA (partial): TGTGCCAGCAGCCCCGGGACGGGCAACCAGGCTCCGCTT. Its translation: CASSPGTGNQAPL. The complete CDR3 sequence is CASSPGTGNQAPLF.